The 30 T cell receptor beta chains reported below all come from one sample, sequenced in a study of cytomegalovirus exposure and HLA in healthy donors. PCR used 60 Vbeta primers and 13 Jbeta primers. TCRdb's copy holds only in-frame clones and misses some; the assay was immunoSEQ multiplex PCR. The sample holds over 200,000 clones; 85% are singletons and the top ten take 1% to 1.5%. Sequenced sample: PBMCs. These receptors originate from a human donor in good health.

This chain connects TRBV15 to TRBJ1-3; TRBD1 agrees at 10 bases. V lost 3 bases to trimming and J lost 4 bases; unmatched junction nucleotides: 9. This CDR3 contains 17 residues. Germline CDR1 and CDR2: LNHNV and YYDKDF (reference sequence). The CDR3 sequence: CATSRARQGARGNTIYF. The CDR3 DNA reads TGTGCCACCAGCAGGGCTAGACAGGGGGCGCGGGGAAACACCATATATTTT. Together with reference TRBV15 and TRBJ1-3, the CDR3 gives the full variable domain: DAMVIQNPRYQVTQFGKPVTLSCSQTLNHNVMYWYQQKSSQAPKLLFHYYDKDFNNEADTPDNFQSRRPNTSFCFLDIRSPGLGDTAMYLCATSRARQGARGNTIYFGEGSWLTVV.

This clone appeared a single time. The chain is built from TRBV29-1 and TRBJ2-7, with D possibly TRBD1 on 5 matching bases. V dropped 1 base and J dropped 5 bases, with 18 bases sitting between them. The CDR3 runs 15 residues. In germline, CDR1 is SQVTM, CDR2 ANQGSEA. CDR3 sequence reads: CSVEGLGRVSNEQYF. The CDR3 nucleotides read TGCAGCGTTGAAGGTCTGGGCAGGGTTTCCAACGAGCAGTACTTC.

J is TRBJ1-2 and V is TRBV19; 11 positions match TRBD1. V was pared by 8 bases and J by 7 bases, with 12 bases of the junction left unmatched. Germline values: CDR1 LNHDA, CDR2 SQIVND (reference sequence). The CDR3 totals 15 residues. Written as DNA, the CDR3 is TGTGCCAGTGGCCGGGACAGGGGGGATTCTGGTGGCTACACCTTC. It is translated as CASGRDRGDSGGYTF. Full variable domain (missing parts from reference TRBV19 and TRBJ1-2): DGGITQSPKYLFRKEGQNVTLSCEQNLNHDAMYWYRQDPGQGLRLIYYSQIVNDFQKGDIAEGYSVSREKKESFPLTVTSAQKNPTAFYLCASGRDRGDSGGYTFGSGTRLTVV.

The V gene is TRBV11-2, the J gene TRBJ2-6; 8 bases fit TRBD2. This CDR3 spans 17 amino acids. Germline CDR1 reads SGHAT; CDR2 reads FQNNGV. The V and J ends lost 8 bases and 0 bases, in that order; junction bases with no gene match: 9. CDR3 nucleotides: TGTGCCAGCCGTGGACTAGCAGGAAGCTCTGGGGCCAACGTCCTGACTTTC. This encodes CASRGLAGSSGANVLTF.

V and J are TRBV29-1 and TRBJ2-3; tentatively, D is TRBD2 (6 bases). Deletions cut 2 bases from V and 7 bases from J, with 13 bases between. The CDR3 is made up of 13 amino acids. The germline V gene encodes CDR1 SQVTM and CDR2 ANQGSEA. CDR3 nucleotide sequence: TGCAGCGTTGAAAGGACTATCGGTAATACGCAGTATTTT. Translating it yields CSVERTIGNTQYF.

The rearrangement uses TRBV28 and TRBJ1-5; D remains unclear. The V gene's germline CDR1 is MDHEN and CDR2 SYDVKM. V lost 3 bases and J 3 bases, leaving 9 bases between the germline ends. The CDR3 has 14 amino acids. CDR3 amino acids: CASSLWQDNQPQHF. CDR3 DNA sequence: TGTGCCAGCAGTTTGTGGCAGGACAATCAGCCCCAGCATTTT.

V gene TRBV7-9 combines with J gene TRBJ1-1; 7 nucleotides agree with TRBD1. Germline V CDR1 and CDR2: SEHNR, FQNEAQ (reference sequence). V shed 2 bases and J 1 base; nucleotides not matched to a gene: 1. The CDR3 extends over 14 amino acids. The CDR3 sequence is CASSLYRGNTEAFF. The DNA of the CDR3 is TGTGCCAGCAGCTTATACAGGGGGAACACTGAAGCTTTCTTT.

The CDR3 loop reads CATSRTVNTEAFF. CDR3 nucleotides: TGTGCCACCAGCAGGACAGTGAACACTGAAGCTTTCTTT. The chain employs TRBV15 and TRBJ1-1, with D possibly TRBD1 on 5 matching bases. The length of the CDR3 is 13 residues. Trimming cost V 3 bases and J 0 bases, with 5 bases left between them. CDR1 LNHNV and CDR2 YYDKDF come from the germline V gene (reference sequence).

The V and J genes are TRBV6-1 and TRBJ1-5, with 10 bases matching TRBD1. In germline, CDR1 is MNHNS, CDR2 SASEGT. The CDR3 extends over 16 amino acids. The junction had 4 bases not matched to a gene; V was cut back by 2 bases and J by 3 bases. This CDR3 is CASSEMGQGINQPQHF. The CDR3 DNA follows: TGTGCCAGCAGTGAAATGGGACAGGGGATCAATCAGCCCCAGCATTTT.

This clone has only one observation. CDR3 bases: TGTGCCAGCCCCGGGACAGGTCGTGGCTACACCTTC. This sequence encodes CASPGTGRGYTF. This chain links TRBV2 with TRBJ1-2, with 8 bases that match TRBD1. Germline CDR1 reads SNHLY; CDR2 reads FYNNEI. The CDR3 totals 12 residues. V gave up 8 bases and J gave up 7 bases; unmatched junction bases: 6.

The rearrangement uses TRBV7-2 and TRBJ2-5; weak D call: TRBD2 (6 bases). Trimming removed 5 bases at V and 1 base at J, with 11 bases between. This CDR3 comprises 14 residues. Germline lookup yields CDR1 SGHTA and CDR2 FQGNSA. CDR3 region: CASSRGGVQETQYF. The CDR3 DNA follows: TGTGCCAGCAGCCGAGGCGGGGTCCAAGAGACCCAGTACTTC. Based on the CDR3 plus reference TRBV7-2 and TRBJ2-5, the full variable domain is GAGVSQSPSNKVTEKGKDVELRCDPISGHTALYWYRQSLGQGLEFLIYFQGNSAPDKSGLPSDRFSAERTGGSVSTLTIQRTQQEDSAVYLCASSRGGVQETQYFGPGTRLLVL.

This clone was seen a single time. The CDR3: CSVCGQAWADTEAFF. As DNA, the CDR3 is TGCAGCGTCTGTGGACAGGCGTGGGCGGACACTGAAGCTTTCTTT. The chain has TRBV29-1 and TRBJ1-1, with 7 bases that match TRBD1. J gave up 3 bases and V 6 bases, and 13 bases lay outside the gene matches. The CDR3 covers 15 residues. From germline, CDR1 is SQVTM and CDR2 ANQGSEA.

This rearrangement joins TRBV28 to TRBJ2-3; the match to TRBD1 covers 7 bases. V lost 7 bases, J lost 0 bases, and 4 bases stayed unmatched. The CDR3 runs to 14 residues. The germline CDR1 and CDR2 sequences are MDHEN and SYDVKM. For the CDR3, the DNA is TGTGCCAGCAATCGGGACAGTAGCACAGATACGCAGTATTTT. Translating gives CASNRDSSTDTQYF.

The chain combines TRBV6-5 with TRBJ2-1; a weak D match, TRBD2 (5 bases). Trimming shortened V by 0 bases and J by 7 bases, and 10 bases separated the two germline ends. The germline gives CDR1 MNHEY, CDR2 SVGAGI. This CDR3 region has 14 residues. CDR3 sequence (DNA): TGTGCCAGCAGTTACTCGCCGGGGTCGAATGAGCAGTTCTTC. It codes for CASSYSPGSNEQFF.

This rearrangement joins TRBV2 to TRBJ2-5, with D possibly matching TRBD1 (6 bases). The CDR3 runs to 13 residues. Germline values: CDR1 SNHLY, CDR2 FYNNEI. Trimming shortened V by 6 bases and J by 5 bases, and 13 bases separated the two germline ends. CDR3 residues: CASRRDMGETQYF. For the CDR3, the DNA is TGTGCCAGCAGACGGGACATGGGGGAGACCCAGTACTTC.

The rearrangement links TRBV15 to TRBJ2-7; 9 bases line up with TRBD2. The germline CDR1 and CDR2 sequences are LNHNV and YYDKDF (reference sequence). The J segment lost 5 bases and the V segment lost 2 bases, leaving 10 bases of the junction unmatched. The CDR3 covers 16 residues. The CDR3 reads CATSRSGASGDHEQYF. In nucleotides, the CDR3 is TGTGCCACCAGCAGATCCGGGGCTAGCGGGGACCACGAGCAGTACTTC.

This clone was picked up one time. The DNA of the CDR3 is TGCGCCAGCAGTGAATCGTCGAGGACAGATACGCAGTATTTT. Protein: CASSESSRTDTQYF. The rearrangement uses TRBV10-1 and TRBJ2-3; D ambiguous. CDR3 length equals 14 residues. Germline-derived CDR1 and CDR2 are WNHNN and SYGVQD (reference sequence). V lost 3 bases to trimming and J lost 3 bases, with 10 bases between them.

The rearrangement links TRBV7-9 to TRBJ2-1, with D possibly TRBD1 on 6 matching bases. Trimming stripped 0 bases from V and 10 bases from J, with 13 bases between. Germline V gene sequence: CDR1 SEHNR, CDR2 FQNEAQ (reference sequence). The CDR3 has 14 residues. The CDR3 DNA reads TGTGCCAGCAGCTTAGCCACAGGGTCGGGCGAGCAGTTCTTC. Protein sequence: CASSLATGSGEQFF.

The chain recombines TRBV10-3 with TRBJ2-1; 10 bases are shared with TRBD2. This CDR3 contains 14 residues. The J segment lost 8 bases and the V segment lost 7 bases, leaving 8 bases of the junction unmatched. The germline V gene encodes CDR1 ENHRY and CDR2 SYGVKD. CDR3 region: CAIKAGGSQDEQFF. DNA of the CDR3: TGTGCCATCAAAGCGGGAGGGAGTCAAGATGAGCAGTTCTTC.

The chain combines TRBV7-2 with TRBJ1-4; D is unresolved. Germline CDR1 is SGHTA and CDR2 is FQGNSA. CDR3 length: 13 residues. The V and J ends lost 5 bases and 0 bases respectively, with 4 bases between them. This CDR3 is CASSRATNEKLFF. CDR3 coding DNA: TGTGCCAGCAGCCGAGCAACTAATGAAAAACTGTTTTTT.

The rearrangement uses TRBV5-1 and TRBJ2-5; D gene uncertain. CDR1 and CDR2 (germline): SGHRS, YFSETQ. V was pared by 1 base and J by 3 bases, with 10 bases between. The CDR3 runs to 14 residues. As DNA, the CDR3 is TGCGCCAGCAGCTTGTTTGCGTCCGAAGAGACCCAGTACTTC. Translated: CASSLFASEETQYF.

The rearrangement links TRBV7-8 to TRBJ1-4; TRBD1 agrees at 9 bases. CDR1 is SGHVS and CDR2 is FQNEAQ in the germline V gene. There are 16 residues in the CDR3. V gave up 5 bases and J gave up 3 bases; unmatched junction bases: 7. Here the CDR3 DNA reads TGTGCCAGCAGCGAACAGGGGGCGCGTGCTAATGAAAAACTGTTTTTT. Protein product: CASSEQGARANEKLFF.

Concerning this clone itself: One end of the junction varies from germline; a read error may be responsible. The chain couples TRBV7-7 to TRBJ2-2; 10 bases fit TRBD2. The germline CDR1 and CDR2 sequences are SSHAT and FNYEAQ (reference sequence). The CDR3 length is 15 residues. In DNA form, the CDR3 reads TGTGCTAGCAGCCACGGGACTAGCGACACCGGGGAGCTGTTTTTT. Protein product: CASSHGTSDTGELFF. Combining the CDR3 with reference TRBV7-7 and TRBJ2-2 gives the whole variable domain GAGVSQSPRYKVTKRGQDVTLRCDPISSHATLYWYQQALGQGPEFLTYFNYEAQPDKSGLPSDRFSAERPEGSISTLTIQRTEQRDSAMYRCASSHGTSDTGELFFGEGSRLTVL.

The chain combines TRBV10-3 with TRBJ1-3, with D hard to call. Trimming took off 3 bases at V and 3 bases at J, with 12 bases between the two ends. This CDR3 has 15 amino acids. Germline loops: CDR1 ENHRY, CDR2 SYGVKD. In DNA form, the CDR3 reads TGTGCCATCAGTGATGGAGGAGTTTATGGAAACACCATATATTTT. Amino acids: CAISDGGVYGNTIYF.

The rearrangement joins TRBV27 to TRBJ1-1; D gene unclear. The CDR3 runs to 13 residues. V lost 4 bases and J lost 1, with 7 bases in between. In germline, CDR1 is MNHEY, CDR2 SMNVEV (reference sequence). CDR3 amino acids: CASSYRPNTEAFF. CDR3 nucleotide sequence: TGTGCCAGCAGTTACAGACCGAACACTGAAGCTTTCTTT.

The CDR3 nucleotides read TGTGCCAGCTCACCGTGGGACAGGAACAGCTCTGGGGCCAACGTCCTGACTTTC. Translation: CASSPWDRNSSGANVLTF. The genes are TRBV18 and TRBJ2-6; TRBD1 aligns across 8 bases. CDR1 KGHSH and CDR2 LQKENI come from the germline V gene. J lost 0 bases, V lost 3 bases, and 7 bases had no gene match. CDR3 length equals 18 residues.

This sequence joins TRBV10-3 and TRBJ1-1; 9 bases line up with TRBD1. Germline V gene sequence: CDR1 ENHRY, CDR2 SYGVKD. The CDR3 totals 18 residues. With V trimmed by 0 bases and J by 2 bases, 10 bases remained unmatched. This chain's CDR3 is CAISESGLRDRVNTEAFF. CDR3 nucleotide sequence: TGTGCCATCAGTGAGTCGGGGCTTCGGGACAGGGTTAACACTGAAGCTTTCTTT.

V and J are TRBV9 and TRBJ2-7, with TRBD2 matching over 9 bases. This CDR3 contains 16 residues. The junction had 14 bases not matched to a gene; V was cut back by 6 bases and J by 4 bases. Germline-derived CDR1 and CDR2 are SGDLS and YYNGEE. CDR3 residues: CASTRLAVMIIYEQYF. For the CDR3, the DNA is TGTGCCAGCACAAGACTAGCGGTGATGATAATTTACGAGCAGTACTTC.

The chain uses TRBV9 and TRBJ2-1; D remains ambiguous. V was cut by 4 bases and J by 0 bases, with 11 bases left in between. Germline V gene lookup returns CDR1 SGDLS and CDR2 YYNGEE. This CDR3 spans 15 amino acids. CDR3 DNA sequence: TGTGCCAGCAGCCCAGGCCAGAGCTCCTACAATGAGCAGTTCTTC. Amino acid sequence: CASSPGQSSYNEQFF.

The CDR3 spells CASSGSNYGYTF. Written as DNA, the CDR3 is TGTGCCAGTTCGGGAAGCAACTATGGCTACACCTTC. The chain uses TRBV19 and TRBJ1-2; D not certain. The V gene's germline CDR1 is LNHDA and CDR2 SQIVND (reference sequence). The CDR3 extends over 12 amino acids. V shed 8 bases and J shed 2 bases, with 9 bases lying between them.